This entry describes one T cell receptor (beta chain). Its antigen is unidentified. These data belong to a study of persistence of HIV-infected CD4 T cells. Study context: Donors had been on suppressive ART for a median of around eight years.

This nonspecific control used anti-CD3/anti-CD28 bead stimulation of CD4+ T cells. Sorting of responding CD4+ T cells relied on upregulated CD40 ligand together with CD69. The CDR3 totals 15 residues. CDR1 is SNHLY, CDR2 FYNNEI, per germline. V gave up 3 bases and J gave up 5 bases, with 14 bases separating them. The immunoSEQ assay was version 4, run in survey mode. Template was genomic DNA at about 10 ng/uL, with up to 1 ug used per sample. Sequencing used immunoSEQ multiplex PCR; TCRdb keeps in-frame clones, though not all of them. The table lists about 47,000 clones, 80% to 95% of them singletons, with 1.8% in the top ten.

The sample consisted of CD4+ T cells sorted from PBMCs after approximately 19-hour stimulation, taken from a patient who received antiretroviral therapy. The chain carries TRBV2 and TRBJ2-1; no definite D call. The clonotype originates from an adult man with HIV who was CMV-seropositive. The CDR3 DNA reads TGTGCCAGCAGTGAGGGCCCCACCGCCAACAATGAGCAGTTCTTC. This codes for CASSEGPTANNEQFF.